The 26 T cell receptor beta chains given below trace back to one sample, sequenced in a study of cytomegalovirus exposure and HLA in healthy donors. In the PCR, 60 Vbeta and 13 Jbeta primers were used. This table comes from immunoSEQ multiplex PCR, and its TCRdb copy is limited to in-frame clones, with some not included. The sample includes tens of thousands of clones, more than 65% of them seen just once. The sample was PBMCs. These receptors were obtained from a middle-aged woman in good health and CMV-seropositive.

The chain recombines TRBV9 with TRBJ2-1; TRBD1 matches 8 bases. Germline assignment: CDR1 SGDLS and CDR2 YYNGEE. The CDR3 consists of 18 residues. The V gene end was trimmed by 4 bases and the J gene end by 0 bases; junction bases not matched to a gene: 12. The CDR3 DNA sequence: TGTGCCAGCAGCACCGGGACAGGCGGTTCCAGCTCCTACAATGAGCAGTTCTTC. Translated: CASSTGTGGSSSYNEQFF.

The chain combines TRBV7-8 with TRBJ1-2; the match to TRBD1 covers 8 bases. Per the germline V gene, CDR1 is SGHVS and CDR2 is FQNEAQ. CDR3 length: 15 residues. The ends lost 3 bases at V and 1 base at J; junction bases unmatched: 4. Written as DNA, the CDR3 is TGTGCCAGCAGCTTGGGGACAGGATATAACTATGGCTACACCTTC. It yields the protein CASSLGTGYNYGYTF. The entire variable domain, with the rest obtained from reference TRBV7-8 and TRBJ1-2, is as follows: GAGVSQSPRYKVAKRGQDVALRCDPISGHVSLFWYQQALGQGPEFLTYFQNEAQLDKSGLPSDRFFAERPEGSVSTLKIQRTQQEDSAVYLCASSLGTGYNYGYTFGSGTRLTVV.

This chain links TRBV19 with TRBJ2-3, with unresolved D. V gave up 3 bases and J gave up 4 bases, with 14 bases separating them. The germline gives CDR1 LNHDA, CDR2 SQIVND (reference sequence). CDR3 length: 15 residues. CDR3 DNA sequence: TGTGCCAGTAGTATTATCGCCGCTGGCCCAGATACGCAGTATTTT. Translated, it gives CASSIIAAGPDTQYF.

This clone was detected a few times. V and J are TRBV10-2 and TRBJ1-2, with a possible D match to TRBD1 (5 bases). There are 15 residues in the CDR3. Trimming left V 3 bases short and J 2 bases short, with 13 bases between. In germline, CDR1 is WSHSY, CDR2 SAAADI. The CDR3 loop is CASSDGGRVNYGYTF. CDR3 nucleotide sequence: TGCGCCAGCAGTGACGGGGGGAGAGTGAACTATGGCTACACCTTC.

V and J are TRBV19 and TRBJ1-2; the D is unclear. CDR3 length equals 10 residues. CDR1 is LNHDA, CDR2 SQIVND, per germline (reference sequence). The V end was cut by 6 bases, the J end by 4 bases, with 3 bases between. Here the CDR3 reads CASSGYGYTF. The CDR3 DNA sequence: TGTGCCAGTAGCGGCTATGGCTACACCTTC.

The sample holds a few counts of this clone. V gene TRBV6-5 combines with J gene TRBJ1-2, with TRBD1 matching 8 bases. This CDR3 spans 15 amino acids. CDR1 is MNHEY, CDR2 SVGAGI, per germline. With 5 bases clipped from V and 8 bases from J, the junction kept 13 bases outside the gene matches. The CDR3 region has the DNA TGTGCCAGCAGTAGCCGGGACAGGAGAAAGGCCGGCTACACCTTC. Encoded protein: CASSSRDRRKAGYTF.

V usage is TRBV7-2 and J usage is TRBJ1-4, with 9 bases lining up with TRBD1. CDR1 is SGHTA, CDR2 FQGNSA, per germline. The CDR3 sequence is 16 residues long. V was pared by 5 bases and J by 8 bases, with 12 bases of the junction left unmatched. CDR3 sequence reads: CASSLGQGPRREKLFF. CDR3 coding DNA: TGTGCCAGCAGCCTTGGACAGGGGCCAAGAAGGGAAAAACTGTTTTTT.

This clone was counted a few times. The V gene is TRBV5-6, the J gene TRBJ1-1; TRBD1 matches at 8 bases. Unmatched junction bases numbered 7, after V lost 2 bases and J lost 1 base. The CDR3 sequence is 16 residues long. In germline, CDR1 is SGHDT, CDR2 YYEEEE. CDR3 bases: TGTGCCAGCAGCTTCATCACCGGGACAGGGAACACTGAAGCTTTCTTT. Protein: CASSFITGTGNTEAFF.

The chain is built from TRBV5-1 and TRBJ1-5; D call uncertain. The ends were cut back, 0 bases at V and 4 bases at J, with 11 bases in the middle. The CDR3 extends over 15 amino acids. Germline loops: CDR1 SGHRS, CDR2 YFSETQ. CDR3 region: CASSLGGLSNQPQHF. CDR3 DNA: TGCGCCAGCAGCTTGGGAGGGCTCTCGAATCAGCCCCAGCATTTT.

The CDR3 protein is CATSRDREFSTDTQYF. In nucleotides, the CDR3 is TGTGCCACCAGCAGAGATCGGGAGTTTAGCACAGATACGCAGTATTTT. The J gene is TRBJ2-3, the V gene TRBV15; tentatively, D is TRBD2 (6 bases). CDR3 size: 16 residues. Germline V CDR1 and CDR2: LNHNV, YYDKDF (reference sequence). V was pared by 0 bases and J by 0 bases, with 10 bases between.

The chain couples TRBV4-1 to TRBJ1-3; D possibly corresponds to TRBD1 (5 bases). CDR1 is MGHRA and CDR2 is YSYEKL in the germline V gene. V lost 3 bases, J lost 2 bases, and 17 bases lay in between. This CDR3 spans 17 amino acids. This CDR3 reads CASSQSSGGVAGNTIYF. The CDR3 DNA reads TGCGCCAGCAGCCAGTCTTCTGGGGGGGTGGCTGGAAACACCATATATTTT.

This chain links TRBV5-5 with TRBJ1-6; possibly TRBD1 for D (6 bases). Per germline, CDR1 SGHKS and CDR2 YYEKEE (reference sequence). This CDR3 has 15 residues. Trimming cost V 2 bases and J 8 bases, with 14 bases left between them. The CDR3 sequence: CASSFQFRTDSPLHF. CDR3 bases: TGTGCCAGCAGCTTTCAATTTCGGACAGATTCACCCCTCCACTTT.

The genes are TRBV29-1 and TRBJ2-7, with 11 bases fitting TRBD2. The CDR3 covers 15 residues. Unmatched junction bases numbered 18, after V lost 7 bases and J lost 10 bases. Looked up from germline, CDR1 is SQVTM and CDR2 is ANQGSEA. The CDR3 protein is CSAHVGTSGRRGQYF. The CDR3 region has the DNA TGCAGCGCTCACGTCGGGACTAGCGGCCGCCGGGGACAGTACTTC.

CDR3 sequence: CASRSGQGAGYTF. CDR3 bases: TGTGCCAGCAGATCGGGACAGGGGGCTGGCTACACCTTC. This chain uses TRBV11-2 with TRBJ1-2; 12 bases align to TRBD1. Germline V CDR1 and CDR2: SGHAT, FQNNGV. The CDR3 contains 13 residues. The V and J ends lost 6 bases and 7 bases, in that order; junction bases with no gene match: 3.

This sequence joins TRBV27 and TRBJ1-4, with 7 positions matching TRBD1. V lost 5 bases and J lost 4; bases outside the gene matches: 10. The CDR3 covers 16 residues. Germline CDR1 reads MNHEY; CDR2 reads SMNVEV (reference sequence). CDR3 sequence reads: CASSNRQGGDNEKLFF. The CDR3 coding sequence is TGTGCCAGCAGTAACAGACAGGGTGGAGATAATGAAAAACTGTTTTTT.

On this clone itself: The same CDR3 can be traced to other DNA sequences in this sample. This rearrangement joins TRBV7-9 to TRBJ2-3; TRBD2 is a possible D gene (5 bases). There are 15 residues in the CDR3. Between the trimmed V and J ends, which lost 3 bases and 1 base, there was a span of 11 bases. From germline, CDR1 is SEHNR and CDR2 FQNEAQ (reference sequence). The CDR3 DNA is TGTGCCAGCAGCTTGAGTGGCGGGCGCACAGATACGCAGTATTTT. Translating it yields CASSLSGGRTDTQYF.

This chain uses TRBV7-6 with TRBJ2-3; 8 nucleotides align to TRBD1. V was clipped by 2 bases and J by 1 base; unmatched bases: 11. CDR3 length: 18 residues. Per the germline V gene, CDR1 is SGHVS and CDR2 is FNYEAQ. The DNA of the CDR3 is TGTGCCAGCAGCTTACAGGGGGCGCAATATCCCGGCACAGATACGCAGTATTTT. It is translated as CASSLQGAQYPGTDTQYF.

CDR3 coding DNA: TGCGCCAGCAGCCAAGAAAGTGCCGGGACAATAGGTGAAAAACTGTTTTTT. This encodes CASSQESAGTIGEKLFF. The chain joins TRBV4-1 to TRBJ1-4; D perhaps matches TRBD1 (6 bases). CDR1 is MGHRA, CDR2 YSYEKL, per germline. V shed 0 bases and J shed 7 bases, with 18 bases lying between them. The CDR3 consists of 17 residues.

This clone was recorded a few times. The chain recombines TRBV7-9 with TRBJ1-1; D uncertain. V was pared by 10 bases and J by 5 bases, with 8 bases between. The CDR3 is 10 residues long. The germline CDR1 and CDR2 sequences are SEHNR and FQNEAQ (reference sequence). The CDR3: CAIGGTEAFF. The CDR3 bases are TGTGCCATCGGAGGGACTGAAGCTTTCTTT.

The V and J genes are TRBV11-2 and TRBJ2-1; D gene unclear. The germline V gene encodes CDR1 SGHAT and CDR2 FQNNGV. The V end was cut by 5 bases, the J end by 4 bases, with 9 bases between. The CDR3 has 13 residues. CDR3 DNA: TGTGCCAGCAGCGCTCACGGGTACAATGAGCAGTTCTTC. Encoded protein: CASSAHGYNEQFF.

This clone was detected once. The V and J genes are TRBV5-4 and TRBJ2-7; the match to TRBD2 covers 7 bases. This CDR3 has 15 residues. J lost 6 bases, V lost 3 bases, and 12 bases had no gene match. Germline assignment: CDR1 SGHNT and CDR2 YYREEE (reference sequence). The chain's CDR3 is CASSSPGRGEGEQYF. CDR3 nucleotides: TGTGCCAGCAGCTCCCCTGGACGCGGGGAGGGCGAGCAGTACTTC.

This clone appeared a few times. The chain is built from TRBV27 and TRBJ1-5, with 8 nucleotides matching TRBD1. Germline CDR1 reads MNHEY; CDR2 reads SMNVEV (reference sequence). The trim removed 6 bases at V and 4 bases at J, leaving 8 bases unmatched. CDR3 size: 15 residues. CDR3 amino acids: CASSPRGQANQPQHF. Written as DNA, the CDR3 is TGTGCCAGCAGCCCCCGGGGACAGGCAAATCAGCCCCAGCATTTT.

A single count supports this clone. The chain combines TRBV12-2 with TRBJ1-2; TRBD1 is the table's D call and was not checked against the DNA. TRBV12-2 is listed as a pseudogene. CDR3 size: 16 residues. The CDR3 nucleotides are TGTGCAAGTCGCCGAGAACCGGGACATTGCATGCCTGGCTACACCTTC. Residues: CASRREPGHCMPGYTF.

This clone showed up just a few times. The chain couples TRBV7-9 to TRBJ1-3; TRBD1 matches at 7 bases. The V gene's germline CDR1 is SEHNR and CDR2 FQNEAQ (reference sequence). V was clipped by 3 bases and J by 4 bases; unmatched bases: 6. The CDR3 is 15 residues long. The CDR3 reads CASSFHQGGGNTIYF. In DNA form, the CDR3 reads TGTGCCAGCAGCTTCCACCAGGGGGGCGGAAACACCATATATTTT.

J is TRBJ1-2 and V is TRBV29-1; 9 nucleotides line up with TRBD1. This CDR3 contains 12 residues. With V trimmed by 7 bases and J by 3 bases, 3 bases remained unmatched. The germline CDR1 and CDR2 sequences are SQVTM and ANQGSEA. The CDR3 DNA follows: TGCAGCGCCCGGGACAGGGACTATGGCTACACCTTC. Translating gives CSARDRDYGYTF. The full variable domain, rest sourced from reference TRBV29-1 and TRBJ1-2, is SAVISQKPSRDICQRGTSLTIQCQVDSQVTMMFWYRQQPGQSLTLIATANQGSEATYESGFVIDKFPISRPNLTFSTLTVSNMSPEDSSIYLCSARDRDYGYTFGSGTRLTVV.

A word on this clone: This likely traces to a read error, being one base from a far larger clone. The chain has TRBV18 and TRBJ2-7; TRBD2 matches at 13 bases. The CDR3 is 14 amino acids. CDR1 is KGHSH and CDR2 is LQKENI in the germline V gene. CDR3 DNA: TGTGCCAGCTCAAAAGGACTAGCGGGGGACGACCAGTACTTC. Translating gives CASSKGLAGDDQYF. Looking up the rest from reference TRBV18 and TRBJ2-7 gives the full variable domain: NAGVMQNPRHLVRRRGQEARLRCSPMKGHSHVYWYRQLPEEGLKFMVYLQKENIIDESGMPKERFSAEFPKEGPSILRIQQVVRGDSAAYFCASSKGLAGDDQYFGPGTRLTVT.